Reported below is one T cell receptor (beta chain). Per the authors' pipeline: Reference gene primer amplification gave nucleated cell count estimates. The method was immunoSEQ multiplex PCR; TCRdb's version includes in-frame clones alone and lacks a portion of them. The DNA was the basis for D and trimming; V, J and clone size are from that table. The sample contains about 90,000 clones, about 90% of which appear only once. Deletions cut 5 bases from V and 3 bases from J, with 11 bases between. CDR1 and CDR2 from the germline V gene are SGHTA and FQGNSA. The length of the CDR3 is 13 residues. The entry originates in a study of blood T cell repertoires in COVID-19.

The chain links TRBV7-2 to TRBJ2-7; D possibly corresponds to TRBD1 (6 bases). The sample comprised peripheral blood. The sequence derives from a human donor in a cohort sampled during active COVID-19. This CDR3 is CASSQRGFYEQYF. The CDR3 DNA is TGTGCCAGCAGCCAAAGGGGGTTCTACGAGCAGTACTTC.